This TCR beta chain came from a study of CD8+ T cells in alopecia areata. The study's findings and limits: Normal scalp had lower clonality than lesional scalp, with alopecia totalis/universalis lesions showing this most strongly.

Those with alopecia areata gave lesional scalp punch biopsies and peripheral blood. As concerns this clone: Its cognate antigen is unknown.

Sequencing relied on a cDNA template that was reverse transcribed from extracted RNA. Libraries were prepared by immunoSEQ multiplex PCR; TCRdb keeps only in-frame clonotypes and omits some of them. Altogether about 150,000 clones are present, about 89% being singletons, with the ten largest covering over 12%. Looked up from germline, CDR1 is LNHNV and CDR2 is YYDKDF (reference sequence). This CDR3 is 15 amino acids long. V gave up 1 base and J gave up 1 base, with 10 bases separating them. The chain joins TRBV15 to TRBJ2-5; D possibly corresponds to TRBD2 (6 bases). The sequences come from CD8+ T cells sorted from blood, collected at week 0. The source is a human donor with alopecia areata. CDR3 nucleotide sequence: TGTGCCACCAGCAGAGGGAGGGACGGCCAAGAGACCCAGTACTTC. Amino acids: CATSRGRDGQETQYF.